This entry concerns a single T cell receptor beta chain. Its target is not known. Each CDR3 protein is one row after TCRdb ran MiXCR on the 5' RACE reads. The data hold fewer than 300,000 distinct CDR3 sequences, with approximately 19% observed a single time. In germline, CDR1 is MNHEY, CDR2 SVGAGI. The CDR3 contains 16 residues. The V and J ends lost 0 bases and 0 bases respectively, with 11 bases between them. This entry comes from a study of T-cell memory formation after mild COVID-19. Overall study: Each donor largely had its own TCR clusters. Broader study findings: What remained unconfirmed was the SARS-CoV-2 specificity of second-wave clones peaking on day 37. There was a balanced CD4/CD8 profile in clones contracting day 15 to 85, and later expanders leaned CD4+.

The source is a man aged 18 to 29 who had mild COVID-19 (a few samples of this study predate the infection). Cell type and time point are not known. The sequencing input was PBMCs or a T cell subset sorted from them (not recorded which). The genes are TRBV6-5 and TRBJ1-2; possible D gene TRBD1, 6 bases. The CDR3 here is CASSYSITGTNYGYTF. The CDR3 coding sequence is TGTGCCAGCAGTTACTCGATTACAGGGACTAACTATGGCTACACCTTC.